A single sample gave rise to the 21 T cell receptor beta chains below, sequenced in a study of blood T cell repertoires in COVID-19. Generated by immunoSEQ multiplex PCR, the TCRdb table keeps only in-frame clones and is missing some. The sample lists some 180,000 clones, approximately 90% occurring once. Sequenced sample: PBMCs or T cells enriched from blood (not recorded which). These TCRs come from a woman in her thirties or forties in a cohort exposed to, infected with or recovered from COVID-19 (not recorded which).

The chain links TRBV29-1 to TRBJ1-3; D remains ambiguous. Trimming shortened V by 7 bases and J by 5 bases, and 15 bases separated the two germline ends. Germline-derived CDR1 and CDR2 are SQVTM and ANQGSEA. CDR3 length: 13 residues. CDR3 loop: CSAEGVGRNTIYF. CDR3 nucleotides: TGCAGCGCAGAGGGAGTCGGTAGAAACACCATATATTTT.

The V call is TRBV5-5, the J call TRBJ1-5, with D maybe TRBD1 (6 bases). V was shortened by 7 bases and J by 4 bases, with 21 bases between the two germline ends. The length of the CDR3 is 16 residues. Per the germline V gene, CDR1 is SGHKS and CDR2 is YYEKEE (reference sequence). The CDR3 loop is CASSRWGGGVNQPQHF. The CDR3, as DNA: TGTGCCAGCTCCCGATGGGGGGGCGGGGTAAATCAGCCCCAGCATTTT.

The CDR3 DNA sequence: TGTGCCAGCAGCCCGCGTTACGGGACAGGGTATGGCTACACCTTC. As protein: CASSPRYGTGYGYTF. The rearrangement links TRBV9 to TRBJ1-2; 9 nucleotides line up with TRBD1. The CDR3 runs to 15 residues. J gave up 5 bases and V 4 bases, and 9 bases lay outside the gene matches. CDR1 is SGDLS, CDR2 YYNGEE, per germline.

This clone appeared a few times. This rearrangement joins TRBV7-9 to TRBJ2-7; the match to TRBD2 covers 8 bases. V dropped 3 bases and J dropped 5; count of bases not matched to a gene: 9. The CDR3 has 15 residues. Germline V gene sequence: CDR1 SEHNR, CDR2 FQNEAQ (reference sequence). The chain's CDR3 is CASSFSPSGLNEQYF. The CDR3 DNA is TGTGCCAGCAGCTTCTCGCCTAGCGGGTTAAACGAGCAGTACTTC.

The gene calls are TRBV5-4 and TRBJ2-3; 10 bases are a match to TRBD2. Germline lookup yields CDR1 SGHNT and CDR2 YYREEE (reference sequence). The trim removed 4 bases at V and 4 bases at J, leaving 12 bases unmatched. The CDR3 length is 17 residues. CDR3 in DNA: TGTGCCAGCAGCCCTATAGCGGGGGGTGCTTTGGCAGATACGCAGTATTTT. Protein product: CASSPIAGGALADTQYF.

V gene TRBV18 combines with J gene TRBJ2-7, with a tentative D call TRBD2 (5 bases). V shed 0 bases and J shed 2 bases, with 8 bases lying between them. The length of the CDR3 is 14 residues. Germline values: CDR1 KGHSH, CDR2 LQKENI. This CDR3 reads CASSPPTGTYEQYF. CDR3 nucleotide sequence: TGTGCCAGCTCACCACCGACGGGAACCTACGAGCAGTACTTC. Looking up the rest from reference TRBV18 and TRBJ2-7 gives the full variable domain: NAGVMQNPRHLVRRRGQEARLRCSPMKGHSHVYWYRQLPEEGLKFMVYLQKENIIDESGMPKERFSAEFPKEGPSILRIQQVVRGDSAAYFCASSPPTGTYEQYFGPGTRLTVT.

The J gene is TRBJ2-1, the V gene TRBV9; TRBD1 agrees at 10 bases. The CDR3 totals 16 residues. Germline CDR1 and CDR2: SGDLS and YYNGEE. With 4 bases clipped from V and 3 bases from J, the junction kept 7 bases outside the gene matches. The CDR3 region is CASSSPGTGVYNEQFF. CDR3 DNA sequence: TGTGCCAGCAGCTCCCCCGGGACAGGGGTCTACAATGAGCAGTTCTTC.

The rearrangement links TRBV27 to TRBJ2-7, with TRBD1 identical over 9 bases. The germline gives CDR1 MNHEY, CDR2 SMNVEV (reference sequence). Unmatched junction bases numbered 3, after V lost 0 bases and J lost 0 bases. This CDR3 has 16 amino acids. The CDR3 protein is CASSLSGQGSSYEQYF. The CDR3 nucleotides are TGTGCCAGCAGTTTATCGGGACAGGGATCCTCCTACGAGCAGTACTTC.

This chain connects TRBV6-1 to TRBJ2-3, with TRBD1 matching over 9 bases. The V segment lost 1 base and the J segment 4 bases; nucleotides outside the gene matches: 6. CDR1 and CDR2 from the germline V gene are MNHNS and SASEGT. The CDR3 extends over 16 amino acids. CDR3 bases: TGTGCCAGCAGTGAAGGGACAGGGGAAGGCCCAGATACGCAGTATTTT. Amino acids: CASSEGTGEGPDTQYF.

V and J are TRBV5-4 and TRBJ2-5; TRBD2 aligns across 10 bases. Looked up from germline, CDR1 is SGHNT and CDR2 is YYREEE (reference sequence). The CDR3 covers 16 residues. The trim removed 4 bases at V and 2 bases at J, leaving 8 bases unmatched. CDR3 in amino acids: CASSPGLAEVQETQYF. Written as DNA, the CDR3 is TGTGCCAGCAGCCCCGGACTAGCGGAGGTACAAGAGACCCAGTACTTC.

The chain uses TRBV25-1 and TRBJ1-1; D may be TRBD1 (6 bases). Germline CDR1 is MGHDK and CDR2 is SYGVNS. With 6 bases removed from V and 4 bases from J, the gap between germline ends came to 12 bases. This CDR3 is 13 amino acids long. The chain's CDR3 is CASRAGVGTEAFF. The CDR3 nucleotides are TGTGCCAGCAGGGCAGGGGTTGGCACTGAAGCTTTCTTT.

V is TRBV19 and J is TRBJ2-2; D is uncertain. CDR1 is LNHDA, CDR2 SQIVND, per germline (reference sequence). V lost 7 bases to trimming and J lost 13 bases, with 19 bases between them. The CDR3 covers 13 residues. The DNA of the CDR3 is TGTGCCAGTACCATGAAAAAGGCAGGTGGGCTGTTTTTT. Translating it yields CASTMKKAGGLFF.

The chain has TRBV4-2 and TRBJ2-6, with D tentatively TRBD2 (6 bases). The CDR3 has 16 amino acids. V was pared by 4 bases and J by 1 base, with 11 bases between. Germline loops: CDR1 LGHNA, CDR2 YNFKEQ. The CDR3 DNA follows: TGTGCCAGCAGCCCTGAAGGGACTTCTGGGGCCAACGTCCTGACTTTC. Its protein is CASSPEGTSGANVLTF.

The chain uses TRBV6-2 or TRBV6-3 and TRBJ2-1, with 10 nucleotides matching TRBD2. The V and J ends lost 4 bases and 7 bases, in that order; junction bases with no gene match: 10. Per the germline V gene, CDR1 is MNHEY and CDR2 is SVGEGT. The CDR3 contains 16 residues. CDR3 sequence: CASSSPLAGDVNEQFF. CDR3 coding DNA: TGTGCCAGCAGTTCGCCCCTAGCGGGAGACGTAAATGAGCAGTTCTTC.

The rearrangement joins TRBV7-8 to TRBJ1-1; D is perhaps TRBD1 (5 bases). CDR1 is SGHVS and CDR2 is FQNEAQ in the germline V gene. V lost 1 base, J lost 8 bases, and 20 bases lay in between. The CDR3 runs to 16 residues. Here the CDR3 reads CASSLGAGPWKGEAFF. Written as DNA, the CDR3 is TGTGCCAGCAGCTTAGGGGCCGGGCCTTGGAAGGGGGAAGCTTTCTTT.

The J gene is TRBJ2-2, the V gene TRBV27; no definite D call. CDR1 and CDR2 from the germline V gene are MNHEY and SMNVEV (reference sequence). V lost 1 base, J lost 5 bases, and 5 bases lay in between. The CDR3 runs to 13 residues. DNA for the CDR3: TGTGCCAGCAGTTTATTCGGGACCGGGGAGCTGTTTTTT. This encodes CASSLFGTGELFF.

This chain connects TRBV27 to TRBJ2-1; possibly TRBD2 for D (7 bases). Per germline, CDR1 MNHEY and CDR2 SMNVEV (reference sequence). Trimming took 4 bases from V and 7 from J, leaving 11 bases between them. The CDR3 is 13 residues long. CDR3 sequence: CASSYGGPNEQFF. In DNA form, the CDR3 reads TGTGCCAGCAGTTACGGGGGGCCTAATGAGCAGTTCTTC.

This clone is a singleton in its sample. The chain combines TRBV7-6 with TRBJ1-4; possibly TRBD1 for D (6 bases). V lost 3 bases and J 3 bases, leaving 11 bases between the germline ends. Germline-derived CDR1 and CDR2 are SGHVS and FNYEAQ. CDR3 length equals 15 residues. The CDR3 loop reads CASSFRDTPNEKLFF. The CDR3 DNA reads as TGTGCCAGCAGCTTTAGGGACACTCCTAATGAAAAACTGTTTTTT.

The V call is TRBV4-3, the J call TRBJ2-1; tentatively, D is TRBD1 (6 bases). This CDR3 has 15 amino acids. The V and J ends lost 0 bases and 9 bases respectively, with 15 bases between them. CDR1 is LGHNA, CDR2 YSLEER, per germline. The CDR3 protein is CASSQDRQARGEQFF. The DNA for the CDR3 is TGCGCCAGCAGCCAAGACCGACAGGCCAGGGGTGAGCAGTTCTTC.

The chain has TRBV4-1 and TRBJ1-1; no reliable D call. This CDR3 has 14 residues. In germline, CDR1 is MGHRA, CDR2 YSYEKL. The ends were cut back, 1 base at V and 7 bases at J, with 13 bases in the middle. The CDR3 nucleotides read TGCGCCAGCAGCCAAGTTCGTACGGGGTTTGAAGCTTTCTTT. This gives the protein CASSQVRTGFEAFF.

The chain combines TRBV4-1 with TRBJ1-2; D is possibly TRBD1 (5 bases). This CDR3 comprises 16 residues. V was shortened by 0 bases and J by 3 bases, with 14 bases between the two germline ends. Germline CDR1 MGHRA, CDR2 YSYEKL. CDR3 sequence reads: CASSQDIRLTDYGYTF. CDR3 in DNA: TGCGCCAGCAGCCAAGATATACGACTGACAGACTATGGCTACACCTTC.